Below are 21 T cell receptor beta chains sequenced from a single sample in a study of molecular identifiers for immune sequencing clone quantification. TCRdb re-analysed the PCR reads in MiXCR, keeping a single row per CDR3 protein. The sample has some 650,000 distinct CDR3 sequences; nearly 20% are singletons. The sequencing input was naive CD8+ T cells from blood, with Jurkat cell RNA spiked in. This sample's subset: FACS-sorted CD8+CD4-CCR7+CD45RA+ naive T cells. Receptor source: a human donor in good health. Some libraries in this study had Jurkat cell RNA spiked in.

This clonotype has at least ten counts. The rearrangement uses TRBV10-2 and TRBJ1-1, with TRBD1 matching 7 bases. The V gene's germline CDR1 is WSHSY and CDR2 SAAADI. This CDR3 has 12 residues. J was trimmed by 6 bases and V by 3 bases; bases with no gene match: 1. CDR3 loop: CASSEGTAEAFF. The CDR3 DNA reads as TGCGCCAGCAGTGAAGGGACAGCTGAAGCTTTCTTT.

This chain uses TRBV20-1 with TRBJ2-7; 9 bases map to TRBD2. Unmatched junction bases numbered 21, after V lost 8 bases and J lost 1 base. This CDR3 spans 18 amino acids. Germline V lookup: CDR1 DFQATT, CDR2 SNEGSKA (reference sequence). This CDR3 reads CSPYNPYLAGETSYEQYF. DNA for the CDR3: TGCAGTCCTTACAACCCTTACTTAGCGGGAGAGACGTCCTACGAGCAGTACTTC.

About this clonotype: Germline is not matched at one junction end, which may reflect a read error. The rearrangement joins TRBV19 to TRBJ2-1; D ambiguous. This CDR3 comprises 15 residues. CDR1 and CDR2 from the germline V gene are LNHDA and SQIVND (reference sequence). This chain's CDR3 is CTSSIRVSSYNEQFF. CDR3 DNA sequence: TGTACCAGTAGTATTCGCGTTAGCTCCTACAATGAGCAGTTCTTC.

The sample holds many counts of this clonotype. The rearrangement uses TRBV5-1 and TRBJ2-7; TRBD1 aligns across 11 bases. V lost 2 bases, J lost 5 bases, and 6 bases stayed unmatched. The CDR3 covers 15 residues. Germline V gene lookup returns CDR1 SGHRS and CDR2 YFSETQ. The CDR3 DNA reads TGCGCCAGCAGCTTCTGGACAGGGGGCTTTAACGAGCAGTACTTC. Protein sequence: CASSFWTGGFNEQYF. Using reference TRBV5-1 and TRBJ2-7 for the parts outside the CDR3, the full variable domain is KAGVTQTPRYLIKTRGQQVTLSCSPISGHRSVSWYQQTPGQGLQFLFEYFSETQRNKGNFPGRFSGRQFSNSRSEMNVSTLELGDSALYLCASSFWTGGFNEQYFGPGTRLTVT.

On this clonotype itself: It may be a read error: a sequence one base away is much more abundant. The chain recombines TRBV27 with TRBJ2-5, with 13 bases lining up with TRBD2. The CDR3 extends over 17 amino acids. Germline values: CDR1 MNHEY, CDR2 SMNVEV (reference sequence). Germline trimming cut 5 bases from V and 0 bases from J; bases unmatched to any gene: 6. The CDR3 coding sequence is TGTGCCAGCAGTGCAGGACTAGCGGGAGAAAACCAAGAGACCCAGTACTTC. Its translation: CASSAGLAGENQETQYF.

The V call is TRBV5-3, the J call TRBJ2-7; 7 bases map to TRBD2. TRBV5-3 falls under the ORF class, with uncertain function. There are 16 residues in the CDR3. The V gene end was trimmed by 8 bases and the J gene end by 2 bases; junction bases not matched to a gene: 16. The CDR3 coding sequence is TGTGCCAGCAGCACAGAATTAGCGGGCAGTGCCTACGAGCAGTACTTC. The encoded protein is CASSTELAGSAYEQYF.

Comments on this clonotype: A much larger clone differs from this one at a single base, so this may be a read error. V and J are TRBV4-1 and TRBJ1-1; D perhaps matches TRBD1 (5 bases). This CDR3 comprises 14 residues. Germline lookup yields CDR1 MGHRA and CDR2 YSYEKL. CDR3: CASSQDIQGTEALF. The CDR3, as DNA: TGCGCCAGCAGCCAAGATATTCAGGGAACTGAAGCTCTCTTT.

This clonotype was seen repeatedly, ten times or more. The CDR3 bases are TGCAGCGTTGAGGGACGGTACTCCTACGAGCAGTACTTC. Translation gives CSVEGRYSYEQYF. The chain recombines TRBV29-1 with TRBJ2-7; TRBD1 or TRBD2 may be the D gene (5 bases each). V was shortened by 3 bases and J by 0 bases, with 9 bases between the two germline ends. The CDR3 consists of 13 residues. Germline V lookup: CDR1 SQVTM, CDR2 ANQGSEA.

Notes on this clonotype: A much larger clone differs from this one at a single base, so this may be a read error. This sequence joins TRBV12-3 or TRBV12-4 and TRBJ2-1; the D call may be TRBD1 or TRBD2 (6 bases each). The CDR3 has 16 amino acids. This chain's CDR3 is CAGSLGGLSSYNEQFF. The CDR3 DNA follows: TGTGCCGGCAGCCTTGGGGGGCTCAGCTCCTACAATGAGCAGTTCTTC.

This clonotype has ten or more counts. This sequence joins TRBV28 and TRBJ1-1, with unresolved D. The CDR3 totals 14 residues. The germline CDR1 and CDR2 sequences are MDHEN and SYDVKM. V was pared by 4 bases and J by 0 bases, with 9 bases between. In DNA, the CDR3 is TGTGCCAGCAGTTCTCCGTACCTGAACACTGAAGCTTTCTTT. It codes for CASSSPYLNTEAFF.

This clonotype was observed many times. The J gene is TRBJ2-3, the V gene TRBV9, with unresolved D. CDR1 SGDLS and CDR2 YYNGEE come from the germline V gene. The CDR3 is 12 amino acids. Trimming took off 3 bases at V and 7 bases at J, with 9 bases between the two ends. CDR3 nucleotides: TGTGCCAGCAGCGGAATGGGGTATACGCAGTATTTT. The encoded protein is CASSGMGYTQYF.

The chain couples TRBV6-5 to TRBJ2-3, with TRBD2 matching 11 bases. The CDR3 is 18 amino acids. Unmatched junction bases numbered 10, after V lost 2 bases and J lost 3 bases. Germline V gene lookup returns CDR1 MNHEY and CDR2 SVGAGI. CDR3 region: CASSYTPPTSGSTDTQYF. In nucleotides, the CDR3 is TGTGCCAGCAGTTACACACCCCCCACTAGCGGGAGTACAGATACGCAGTATTTT.

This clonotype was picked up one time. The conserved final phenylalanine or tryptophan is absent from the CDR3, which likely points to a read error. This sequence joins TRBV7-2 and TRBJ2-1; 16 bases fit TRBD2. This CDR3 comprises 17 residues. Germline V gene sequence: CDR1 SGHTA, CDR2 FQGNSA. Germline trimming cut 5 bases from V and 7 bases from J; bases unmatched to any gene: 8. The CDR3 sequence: CASSTGLAGGGRNEQFS. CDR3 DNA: TGTGCCAGCAGCACGGGACTAGCGGGAGGGGGGAGGAATGAGCAGTTCTCC.

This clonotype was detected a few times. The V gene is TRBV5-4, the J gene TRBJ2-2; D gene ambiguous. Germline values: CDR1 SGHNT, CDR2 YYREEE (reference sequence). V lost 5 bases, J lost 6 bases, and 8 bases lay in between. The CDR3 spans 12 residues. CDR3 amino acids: CASRGSAGELFF. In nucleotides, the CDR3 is TGTGCCAGCAGAGGTTCGGCCGGGGAGCTGTTTTTT.

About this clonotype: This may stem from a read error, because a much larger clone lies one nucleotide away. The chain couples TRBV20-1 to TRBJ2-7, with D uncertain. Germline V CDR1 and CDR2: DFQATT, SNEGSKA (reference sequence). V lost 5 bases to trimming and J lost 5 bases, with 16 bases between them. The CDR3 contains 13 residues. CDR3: CSAARTESHEQYF. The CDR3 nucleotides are TGCAGTGCTGCACGGACCGAGTCCCACGAGCAGTACTTC.

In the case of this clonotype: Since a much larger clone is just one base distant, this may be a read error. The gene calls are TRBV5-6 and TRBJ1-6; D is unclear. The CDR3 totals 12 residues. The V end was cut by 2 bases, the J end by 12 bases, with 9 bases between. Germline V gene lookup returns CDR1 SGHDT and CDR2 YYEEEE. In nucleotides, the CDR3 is TGTGCCAGCAGCTTCGTCAGTCAACCCCTCCACTTT. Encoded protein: CASSFVSQPLHF.

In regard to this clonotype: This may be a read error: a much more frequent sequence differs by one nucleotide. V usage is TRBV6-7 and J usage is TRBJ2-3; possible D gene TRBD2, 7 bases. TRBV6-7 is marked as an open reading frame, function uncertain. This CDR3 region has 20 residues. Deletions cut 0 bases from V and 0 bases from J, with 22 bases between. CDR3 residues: CASSYSTPSLGGASTDTQYF. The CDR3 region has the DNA TGTGCCAGCAGTTACTCGACGCCTTCGTTGGGGGGGGCTAGCACAGATACGCAGTATTTT.

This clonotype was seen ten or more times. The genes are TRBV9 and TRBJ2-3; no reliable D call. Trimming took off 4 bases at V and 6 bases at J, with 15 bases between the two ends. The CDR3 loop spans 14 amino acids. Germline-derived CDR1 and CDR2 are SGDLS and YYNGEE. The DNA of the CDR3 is TGTGCCAGCAGCCCCCCTCTTATATGGGATACGCAGTATTTT. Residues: CASSPPLIWDTQYF.

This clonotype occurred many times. The CDR3 sequence is CASSQESVYEQYF. The CDR3, as DNA: TGTGCCAGCAGCCAAGAGTCGGTCTACGAGCAGTACTTC. J is TRBJ2-7 and V is TRBV4-2; D unresolved. This CDR3 has 13 amino acids. Deletions cut 0 bases from V and 3 bases from J, with 6 bases between. Per germline, CDR1 LGHNA and CDR2 YNFKEQ.

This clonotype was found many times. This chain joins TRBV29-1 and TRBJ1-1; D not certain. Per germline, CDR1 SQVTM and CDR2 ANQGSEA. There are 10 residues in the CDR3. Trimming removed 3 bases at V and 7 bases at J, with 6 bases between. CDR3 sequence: CSVDPDEAFF. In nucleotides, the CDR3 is TGCAGCGTTGACCCGGATGAAGCTTTCTTT.

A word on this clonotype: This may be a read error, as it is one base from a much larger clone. CDR3 sequence reads: CAWSLREGLYERYF. The CDR3 DNA follows: TGTGCCTGGAGTCTGAGGGAGGGCCTCTACGAGCGGTACTTC. This chain joins TRBV30 and TRBJ2-7; 7 bases are a match to TRBD2. The CDR3 runs 14 residues. CDR1 and CDR2 (germline): GTSNPN, SVGIG (reference sequence).